Below, 29 T cell receptor beta chains from the same sample are listed, as sequenced in a study of CD8+CD57+ T cells in acquired aplastic anemia (dated by TCRdb to the late 2010s). Which antigens these TCRs recognize remains unknown. Flow cytometry had shown CD8+CD57+ cell expansion in the patients selected for sequencing. Instrument on record: Illumina HiSeq 2000. Profiling of TCR beta VDJ combinations and CDR3 sequences used genomic DNA as the template. Clones were called with MiXCR by TCRdb after fastp trimmed the public reads at Q25, and only in-frame beta chains were retained. Each entry is one CDR3 protein sequence, shown with its most common DNA and genes. For this sample the table gives around 19,000 distinct CDR3 sequences, of which almost 40% were detected only once. Approximately 89% of the sample rests with the top ten. Broad study findings and their caveats: In patients, decreased diversity was observed in CD8+CD57+ cells compared with total CD4+ and CD8+ cell pools.

Sequencing was carried out using CD8+CD57+ T cells sorted from PBMCs. Interpreted using the paper, the cell subset or site label stands for: bead-enriched CD8+CD57+ effector memory T cells from SAA patients. These receptors were taken from a human donor with aplastic anemia.

The table lists this clonotype with many counts. The CDR3 nucleotides are TGTGCCAGCAGCTTAGAAGCGAACGCCTACGAGCAGTACTTC. It yields the protein CASSLEANAYEQYF. The genes are TRBV7-6 and TRBJ2-7, with D uncertain. Per germline, CDR1 SGHVS and CDR2 FNYEAQ. The CDR3 runs to 14 residues. V was pared by 1 base and J by 2 bases, with 9 bases between.

J is TRBJ1-1 and V is TRBV9, with D hard to call. Germline V lookup: CDR1 SGDLS, CDR2 YYNGEE. This CDR3 has 15 amino acids. Trimming left V 3 bases short and J 1 base short, with 13 bases between. The CDR3: CASSAPQGWNTEAFF. DNA for the CDR3: TGTGCCAGCAGCGCCCCTCAAGGGTGGAACACTGAAGCTTTCTTT.

The rearrangement links TRBV20-1 to TRBJ1-4; 8 bases fit TRBD1. This CDR3 is 14 amino acids long. CDR1 and CDR2 (germline): DFQATT, SNEGSKA (reference sequence). The CDR3, as DNA: TGCAGCGCGGAGACAGGGGTAACTAATGAAAAACTGTTTTTT. It encodes CSAETGVTNEKLFF.

The chain has TRBV25-1 and TRBJ2-1; D may be TRBD1 (5 bases). This CDR3 comprises 14 residues. Trimming pared 6 bases from V and 4 bases from J, leaving 13 bases between. Germline V gene lookup returns CDR1 MGHDK and CDR2 SYGVNS. In nucleotides, the CDR3 is TGTGCCAGCAGGAGCGCAGGACAATACAATGAGCAGTTCTTC. Its translation: CASRSAGQYNEQFF.

The rearrangement links TRBV10-2 to TRBJ1-1, with D possibly being TRBD1 (6 bases). The CDR3 consists of 15 residues. The V and J ends lost 0 bases and 4 bases respectively, with 12 bases between them. From germline, CDR1 is WSHSY and CDR2 SAAADI. DNA for the CDR3: TGCGCCAGCAGTGAGTCGAAGGTCAGGGGCACTGAAGCTTTCTTT. Encoded protein: CASSESKVRGTEAFF.

The rearrangement uses TRBV10-3 and TRBJ1-6, with no clear D. The CDR3 consists of 17 residues. CDR1 ENHRY and CDR2 SYGVKD come from the germline V gene. V lost 0 bases and J 3 bases, leaving 12 bases between the germline ends. The CDR3 DNA is TGTGCCATCAGTGAGTCGACCCCACGTGGCTATAATTCACCCCTCCACTTT. Translated: CAISESTPRGYNSPLHF.

As to this clonotype: A single base separates this from a much larger clone, so it may be a read error. The V call is TRBV20-1, the J call TRBJ2-3; 7 bases are shared with TRBD2. Trimming took 5 bases from V and 3 from J; bases not matched to a gene: 11. Germline CDR1 DFQATT, CDR2 SNEGSKA (reference sequence). CDR3 length: 15 residues. The CDR3 sequence is CSAGPRGRRTDTQYF. DNA of the CDR3: TGCAGTGCTGGCCCTCGCGGGAGACGGACAGATACGCAGTATTTT.

The chain has TRBV29-1 and TRBJ1-1; no clear D gene. The CDR3 runs to 16 residues. V lost 4 bases and J 1 base, leaving 19 bases between the germline ends. Germline CDR1 SQVTM, CDR2 ANQGSEA. The CDR3 spells CSVVGSRESPNTEAFF. CDR3 nucleotides: TGCAGCGTTGTAGGCAGCAGAGAATCGCCGAACACTGAAGCTTTCTTT.

This clonotype has more than one count but fewer than ten. The rearrangement joins TRBV6-5 to TRBJ2-5; D ambiguous. Germline V gene sequence: CDR1 MNHEY, CDR2 SVGAGI. The CDR3 loop spans 12 amino acids. V was trimmed by 4 bases and J by 2 bases, leaving 5 bases between them. CDR3 coding DNA: TGTGCCAGCAGTTGGAATCAAGAGACCCAGTACTTC. This translates into CASSWNQETQYF.

This rearrangement joins TRBV6-1 to TRBJ2-1; 7 nucleotides agree with TRBD2. This CDR3 region has 11 residues. The germline V gene has CDR1 MNHNS and CDR2 SASEGT. Trimming cost V 9 bases and J 10 bases; bases outside gene matches: 6. The CDR3, as DNA: TGTGCCAGGTCCGGGACTAACGAGCAGTTCTTC. Residues: CARSGTNEQFF.

This clonotype has a count of ten or more. The rearrangement links TRBV20-1 to TRBJ1-6; tentative D call: TRBD1 (5 bases). The CDR3 consists of 12 residues. V lost 5 bases, J lost 10 bases, and 12 bases lay in between. Germline V lookup: CDR1 DFQATT, CDR2 SNEGSKA (reference sequence). The CDR3 nucleotides read TGCAGTGCTCTCAGGGATACCTCACCCCTCCACTTT. Translation: CSALRDTSPLHF.

This clonotype was observed a handful of times. V usage is TRBV20-1 and J usage is TRBJ2-2; 10 nucleotides match TRBD2. This CDR3 spans 16 amino acids. From germline, CDR1 is DFQATT and CDR2 SNEGSKA (reference sequence). Losses at the gene ends were 4 bases for V and 7 bases for J; bases not matched to a gene: 12. The CDR3 nucleotides are TGCAGTGCTACGGGCATCGTAGCGGGAGGACGCGGGGAGCTGTTTTTT. Translating gives CSATGIVAGGRGELFF.

This clonotype was picked up one time. The genes are TRBV2 and TRBJ1-2; D may be TRBD1 (5 bases). The length of the CDR3 is 12 residues. Germline values: CDR1 SNHLY, CDR2 FYNNEI. V dropped 6 bases and J dropped 8 bases, with 13 bases sitting between them. The CDR3, as DNA: TGTGCCAGCAGGCAGGGCTCCGGAGGCTACACCTTC. Its translation is CASRQGSGGYTF.

V is TRBV7-3 and J is TRBJ2-1; D is possibly TRBD2 (6 bases). There are 15 residues in the CDR3. CDR1 is SGHTA and CDR2 is FQGTGA in the germline V gene. V shed 2 bases and J shed 4 bases, with 12 bases lying between them. This CDR3 is CASSLDRELYNEQFF. The CDR3 nucleotides read TGTGCCAGCAGCTTAGACCGGGAGTTGTACAATGAGCAGTTCTTC.

The CDR3 nucleotides are TGTGCCAGCAGTTACGTGGGCAATCAGCCCCAGCATTTT. Amino acids: CASSYVGNQPQHF. This chain links TRBV6-5 with TRBJ1-5; D is undetermined. The CDR3 has 13 amino acids. From germline, CDR1 is MNHEY and CDR2 SVGAGI. Trimming cost V 2 bases and J 2 bases, with 4 bases left between them.

The chain couples TRBV5-8 to TRBJ2-3; 8 nucleotides agree with TRBD2. The V and J ends lost 3 bases and 6 bases, in that order; junction bases with no gene match: 9. The CDR3 contains 15 residues. Germline-derived CDR1 and CDR2 are SGHTS and YDEGEE. The CDR3 coding sequence is TGTGCCAGCAGCTCAGCGGGGGCCCGATCTGATACGCAGTATTTT. It specifies CASSSAGARSDTQYF. The full variable domain, in which reference TRBV5-8 and TRBJ2-3 provide the parts outside the CDR3, is EAGVTQSPTHLIKTRGQQATLRCSPISGHTSVYWYQQALGLGLQFLLWYDEGEERNRGNFPPRFSGRQFPNYSSELNVNALELEDSALYLCASSSAGARSDTQYFGPGTRLTVL.

Concerning this clonotype: The junction departs from the called germline gene at one end, perhaps through a read error. The gene calls are TRBV10-3 and TRBJ2-1; the match to TRBD2 covers 7 bases. Germline loops: CDR1 ENHRY, CDR2 SYGVKD. CDR3 length: 18 residues. This CDR3 reads CAISLSVLAGAGYNEQFF. DNA for the CDR3: TGCGCCATCAGCCTTAGCGTACTGGCGGGAGCGGGGTACAATGAGCAGTTCTTC.

This clonotype was seen a handful of times. The J gene is TRBJ2-3, the V gene TRBV6-1; D gene uncertain. V was pared by 3 bases and J by 5 bases, with 3 bases between. Per germline, CDR1 MNHNS and CDR2 SASEGT. The CDR3 runs 11 residues. The CDR3 region has the DNA TGTGCCAGCAGTGATAAAGATACGCAGTATTTT. It translates to CASSDKDTQYF.

On this clonotype itself: Here the CDR3 omits its conserved ending phenylalanine or tryptophan, so a read error is the likely source. J is TRBJ1-5 and V is TRBV27; D ambiguous. Trimming took 6 bases from V and 10 from J, leaving 13 bases between them. This CDR3 contains 12 residues. Per germline, CDR1 MNHEY and CDR2 SMNVEV (reference sequence). CDR3 sequence reads: CASRDPGEPQHL. As DNA, the CDR3 is TGTGCCAGCAGAGACCCTGGGGAACCCCAGCATCTT.

V is TRBV20-1 and J is TRBJ2-1; weak D call: TRBD2 (5 bases). The germline gives CDR1 DFQATT, CDR2 SNEGSKA (reference sequence). Trimming shortened V by 3 bases and J by 0 bases, and 15 bases separated the two germline ends. The length of the CDR3 is 16 residues. CDR3 sequence reads: CSARERTRSSYNEQFF. In DNA, the CDR3 is TGCAGTGCTAGGGAGCGGACGAGGAGCTCCTACAATGAGCAGTTCTTC.

The rearrangement uses TRBV10-3 and TRBJ2-3, with D unclear. CDR1 is ENHRY and CDR2 is SYGVKD in the germline V gene. V lost 6 bases and J lost 6, with 13 bases in between. There are 13 residues in the CDR3. CDR3 sequence: CAIRGPISDTQYF. The CDR3 DNA reads as TGTGCCATCAGAGGCCCTATATCTGATACGCAGTATTTT.

The chain has TRBV7-9 and TRBJ2-7; TRBD2 aligns across 16 bases. Germline CDR1 reads SEHNR; CDR2 reads FQNEAQ (reference sequence). This CDR3 has 18 residues. Trimming cost V 6 bases and J 7 bases; bases outside gene matches: 15. CDR3 nucleotide sequence: TGTGCCAGCAGTCTATTTCTACCGGGACTAGCGGGGGGGCTTGAGCAGTACTTC. It codes for CASSLFLPGLAGGLEQYF.

In its sample, this clonotype was seen a few times. The V gene is TRBV10-3, the J gene TRBJ2-2, with 7 positions matching TRBD1. The CDR3 extends over 16 amino acids. The germline CDR1 and CDR2 sequences are ENHRY and SYGVKD. V was clipped by 4 bases and J by 5 bases; unmatched bases: 10. The CDR3 nucleotides are TGTGCCATCAGTGCACCCACAGGGGCGAGGACCGGGGAGCTGTTTTTT. This gives the protein CAISAPTGARTGELFF.

V usage is TRBV19 and J usage is TRBJ2-3; D is unresolved. Germline CDR1 reads LNHDA; CDR2 reads SQIVND (reference sequence). V lost 3 bases to trimming and J lost 3 bases, with 10 bases between them. CDR3 length equals 14 residues. CDR3 region: CASSIPGMTDTQYF. The CDR3 bases are TGTGCCAGTAGTATCCCCGGAATGACAGATACGCAGTATTTT.

The chain employs TRBV6-5 and TRBJ1-4; D gene unclear. Germline CDR1 is MNHEY and CDR2 is SVGAGI. V gave up 4 bases and J gave up 7 bases, with 7 bases separating them. The CDR3 has 12 amino acids. CDR3 sequence reads: CASSSRSEKLFF. DNA of the CDR3: TGTGCCAGCAGTTCTAGGAGTGAAAAACTGTTTTTT.

Only a few counts were recorded for this clonotype. This chain connects TRBV6-1 to TRBJ2-7; D possibly corresponds to TRBD1 (5 bases). The length of the CDR3 is 15 residues. V lost 2 bases, J lost 2 bases, and 13 bases lay in between. CDR1 and CDR2 (germline): MNHNS, SASEGT. For the CDR3, the DNA is TGTGCCAGCAGTGAACGGCAGGGCCATCCCTACGAGCAGTACTTC. As protein: CASSERQGHPYEQYF.

The chain couples TRBV24-1 to TRBJ2-1, with TRBD2 as a possible D gene (6 bases). This CDR3 contains 16 residues. Germline loops: CDR1 KGHDR, CDR2 SFDVKD. The V end was cut by 3 bases, the J end by 3 bases, with 14 bases between. The DNA for the CDR3 is TGTGCCACCAGTGATCCGTCGGGGGAAGGCTACAATGAGCAGTTCTTC. It specifies CATSDPSGEGYNEQFF.

This clonotype was seen a handful of times. The chain recombines TRBV7-8 with TRBJ1-6; no reliable D call. The germline gives CDR1 SGHVS, CDR2 FQNEAQ. This CDR3 contains 16 residues. V lost 4 bases to trimming and J lost 6 bases, with 16 bases between them. CDR3 amino acids: CASSSQGSGFNSPLHF. DNA of the CDR3: TGTGCCAGCAGCTCCCAAGGGTCGGGGTTTAATTCACCCCTCCACTTT.

The chain couples TRBV27 to TRBJ1-6; D might be TRBD1 (5 bases). This CDR3 has 15 amino acids. The germline gives CDR1 MNHEY, CDR2 SMNVEV (reference sequence). V shed 4 bases and J shed 6 bases, with 13 bases lying between them. The DNA for the CDR3 is TGTGCCAGCAGTTCCGTGACGGGACTTAATTCACCCCTCCACTTT. Encoded protein: CASSSVTGLNSPLHF.